This T cell receptor beta chain was sequenced in a study of siplizumab effects on memory and regulatory T cells. The method was immunoSEQ multiplex PCR; TCRdb's version includes in-frame clones alone and lacks a portion of them. The sample records approximately 100,000 clones, about nine tenths being singletons. Overall study results and limits: The mapping of alloreactive clones to unstimulated subsets covered only a minor fraction of them. Naive T cell populations appeared to exhibit greater diversity than memory cells and appeared to be major alloresponse contributors.

Germline assignment: CDR1 SGHRS and CDR2 YFSETQ. Trimming took 0 bases from V and 2 from J; bases not matched to a gene: 2. The CDR3 length is 14 residues. As regards this clone: Its target is unknown.

This chain uses TRBV5-1 with TRBJ2-7; 7 positions match TRBD1. This receptor was taken from a human donor in good health. Input material: non-Treg CD4+ T cells sorted from blood. The CDR3 here is CASSLGDRTYEQYF. The CDR3 coding sequence is TGCGCCAGCAGCTTGGGGGACAGAACCTACGAGCAGTACTTC.